The clone carrying this T cell receptor beta chain was seen only a few times. Its antigen is as yet unknown. Trimming cost V 3 bases and J 0 bases, with 9 bases left between them. Per the germline V gene, CDR1 is DFQATT and CDR2 is SNEGSKA (reference sequence). This CDR3 has 14 residues. The data belong to a study of T cell repertoires in cytomegalovirus infection. Overall study: CMV infection and matching HLA type were both indicated by public TCR beta signatures. General study points: Across the ex vivo response, the dominant clonotypes were HLA-C-restricted CMV-specific TCR beta clonotypes. Adding up the frequency of public TCR beta families identified people who carried CMV plus the relevant HLA.

Each CDR3 protein gets one entry after TCRdb re-called the reads with MiXCR. The sample has hundreds of thousands of distinct CDR3 sequences, 24% seen once. Specimen: CD8+ T cells from PBMCs. The source of this sequence is a human donor in good health (CMV status not recorded). Some clones in this sample may be carry-over from other donors' samples. V usage is TRBV20-1 and J usage is TRBJ1-5, with D maybe TRBD1 (6 bases). CDR3 sequence: CSARRGYSNQPQHF. The CDR3 DNA follows: TGCAGTGCTAGGAGGGGGTATAGCAATCAGCCCCAGCATTTT.